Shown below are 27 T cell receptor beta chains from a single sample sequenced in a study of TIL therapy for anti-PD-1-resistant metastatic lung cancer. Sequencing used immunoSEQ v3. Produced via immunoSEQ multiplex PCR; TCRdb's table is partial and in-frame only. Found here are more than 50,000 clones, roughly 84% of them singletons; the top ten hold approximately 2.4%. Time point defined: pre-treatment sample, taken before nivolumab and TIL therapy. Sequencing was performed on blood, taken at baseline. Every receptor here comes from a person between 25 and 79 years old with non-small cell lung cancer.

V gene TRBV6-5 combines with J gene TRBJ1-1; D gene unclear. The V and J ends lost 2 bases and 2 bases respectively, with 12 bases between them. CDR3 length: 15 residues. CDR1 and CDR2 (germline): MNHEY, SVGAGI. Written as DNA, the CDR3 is TGTGCCAGCAGTTACGCCAGTGACCCTAACACTGAAGCTTTCTTT. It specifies CASSYASDPNTEAFF.

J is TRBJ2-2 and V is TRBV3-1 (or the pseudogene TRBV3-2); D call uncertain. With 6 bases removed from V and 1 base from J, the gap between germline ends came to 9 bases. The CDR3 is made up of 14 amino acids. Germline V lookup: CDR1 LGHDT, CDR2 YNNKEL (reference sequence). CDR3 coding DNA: TGTGCCAGCAGGGGCACCCGGAACACCGGGGAGCTGTTTTTT. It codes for CASRGTRNTGELFF.

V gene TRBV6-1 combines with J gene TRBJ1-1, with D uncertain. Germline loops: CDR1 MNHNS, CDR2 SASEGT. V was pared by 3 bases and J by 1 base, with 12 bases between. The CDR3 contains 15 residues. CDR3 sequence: CASSEIRGSNTEAFF. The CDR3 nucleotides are TGTGCCAGCAGTGAGATCCGCGGGTCGAACACTGAAGCTTTCTTT.

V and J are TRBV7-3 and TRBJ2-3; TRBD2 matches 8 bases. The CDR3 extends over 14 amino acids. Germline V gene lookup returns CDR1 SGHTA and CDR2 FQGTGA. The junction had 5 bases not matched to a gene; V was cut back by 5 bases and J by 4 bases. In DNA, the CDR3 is TGTGCCAGCAGCCCTCAGGGACTAGCAGATACGCAGTATTTT. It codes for CASSPQGLADTQYF.

The CDR3 DNA is TGTGCCTGGAGTAGGACAGCAGAAAAACTGTTTTTT. It translates to CAWSRTAEKLFF. The rearrangement uses TRBV30 and TRBJ1-4, with D possibly being TRBD1 (6 bases). V was clipped by 2 bases and J by 8 bases, with 9 bases between them. The CDR3 is 12 amino acids. Germline-derived CDR1 and CDR2 are GTSNPN and SVGIG (reference sequence).

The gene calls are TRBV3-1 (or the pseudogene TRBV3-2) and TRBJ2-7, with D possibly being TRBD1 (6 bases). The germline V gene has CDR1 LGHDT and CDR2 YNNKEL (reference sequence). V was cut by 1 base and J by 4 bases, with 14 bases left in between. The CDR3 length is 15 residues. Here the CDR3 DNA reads TGTGCCAGCAGCCAAGTATATACAGGGCAATACGAGCAGTACTTC. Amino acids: CASSQVYTGQYEQYF.

In DNA form, the CDR3 reads TGCGCCAGCAGCAGACAGATGACAGGAGGCACAGATACGCAGTATTTT. This translates into CASSRQMTGGTDTQYF. J is TRBJ2-3 and V is TRBV10-1; the D gene is possibly TRBD1 (6 bases). The CDR3 runs 16 residues. Germline lookup yields CDR1 WNHNN and CDR2 SYGVQD (reference sequence). With 6 bases removed from V and 1 base from J, the gap between germline ends came to 17 bases.

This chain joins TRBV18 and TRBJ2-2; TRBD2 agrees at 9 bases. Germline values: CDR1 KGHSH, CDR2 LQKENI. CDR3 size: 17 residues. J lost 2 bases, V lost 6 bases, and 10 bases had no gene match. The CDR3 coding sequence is TGTGCCAGCTCCCCCCAGCTAGCGGGGTCCAACACCGGGGAGCTGTTTTTT. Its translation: CASSPQLAGSNTGELFF.

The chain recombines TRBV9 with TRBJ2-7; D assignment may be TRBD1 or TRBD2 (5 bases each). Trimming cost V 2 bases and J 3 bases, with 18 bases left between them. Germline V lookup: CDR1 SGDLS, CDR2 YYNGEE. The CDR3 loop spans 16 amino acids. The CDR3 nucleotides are TGTGCCAGCAGCGTCTCCCCCGGGACGCCCGACTACGAGCAGTACTTC. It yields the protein CASSVSPGTPDYEQYF. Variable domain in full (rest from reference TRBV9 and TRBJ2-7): DSGVTQTPKHLITATGQRVTLRCSPRSGDLSVYWYQQSLDQGLQFLIQYYNGEERAKGNILERFSAQQFPDLHSELNLSSLELGDSALYFCASSVSPGTPDYEQYFGPGTRLTVT.

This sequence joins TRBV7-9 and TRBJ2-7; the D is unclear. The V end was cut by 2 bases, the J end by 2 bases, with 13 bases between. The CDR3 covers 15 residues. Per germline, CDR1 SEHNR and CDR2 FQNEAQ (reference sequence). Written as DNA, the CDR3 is TGTGCCAGCAGCTTAACACTTGCTTCACCCTACGAGCAGTACTTC. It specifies CASSLTLASPYEQYF.

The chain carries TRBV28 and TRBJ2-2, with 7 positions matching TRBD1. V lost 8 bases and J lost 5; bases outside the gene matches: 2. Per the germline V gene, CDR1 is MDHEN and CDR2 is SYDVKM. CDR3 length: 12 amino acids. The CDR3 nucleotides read TGTGCCAGCTACAGGGGAACCGGGGAGCTGTTTTTT. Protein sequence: CASYRGTGELFF.

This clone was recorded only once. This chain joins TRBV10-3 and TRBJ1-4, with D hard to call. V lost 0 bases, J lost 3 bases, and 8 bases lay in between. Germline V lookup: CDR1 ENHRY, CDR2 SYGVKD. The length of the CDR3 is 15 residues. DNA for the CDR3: TGTGCCATCAGTGAGTCGGTAGGGTCTAATGAAAAACTGTTTTTT. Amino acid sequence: CAISESVGSNEKLFF.

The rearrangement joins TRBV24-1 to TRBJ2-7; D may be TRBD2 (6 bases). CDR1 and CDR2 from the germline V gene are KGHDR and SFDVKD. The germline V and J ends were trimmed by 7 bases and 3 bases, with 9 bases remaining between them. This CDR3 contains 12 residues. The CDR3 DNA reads TGTGCCACCAGGCTGGGGGGCTACGAGCAGTACTTC. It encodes CATRLGGYEQYF.

Here the CDR3 reads CASSKDGRGFDKAEAFF. The CDR3 nucleotides are TGTGCCAGCAGCAAAGACGGCAGGGGTTTCGATAAGGCTGAAGCTTTCTTT. V gene TRBV21-1 combines with J gene TRBJ1-1; TRBD1, the table's D call, was not compared with the DNA. TRBV21-1 is described as a pseudogene. CDR3 length: 17 amino acids.

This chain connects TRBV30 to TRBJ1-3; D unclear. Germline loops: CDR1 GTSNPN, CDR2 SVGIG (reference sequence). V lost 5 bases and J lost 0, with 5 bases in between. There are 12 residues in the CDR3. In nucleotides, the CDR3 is TGTGCCTGGTCGGTCTCTGGAAACACCATATATTTT. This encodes CAWSVSGNTIYF.

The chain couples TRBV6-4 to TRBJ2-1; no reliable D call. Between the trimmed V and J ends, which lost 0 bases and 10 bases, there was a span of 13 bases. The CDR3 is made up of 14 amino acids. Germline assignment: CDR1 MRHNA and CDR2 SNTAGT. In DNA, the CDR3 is TGTGCCAGCAGTGACTCGTATATGACCCGGGAGCAGTTCTTC. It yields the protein CASSDSYMTREQFF.

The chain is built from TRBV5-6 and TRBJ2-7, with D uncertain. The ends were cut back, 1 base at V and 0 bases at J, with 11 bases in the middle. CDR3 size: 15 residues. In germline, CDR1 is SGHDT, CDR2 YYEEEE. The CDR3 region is CASSLPTLSSYEQYF. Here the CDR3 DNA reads TGTGCCAGCAGCTTGCCGACGTTAAGCTCCTACGAGCAGTACTTC.

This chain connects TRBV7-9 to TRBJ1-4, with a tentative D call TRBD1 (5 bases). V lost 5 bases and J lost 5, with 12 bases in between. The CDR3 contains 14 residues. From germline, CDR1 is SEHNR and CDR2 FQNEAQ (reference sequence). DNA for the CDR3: TGTGCCAGCAGCCCAAGGGGAATGAATGAAAAACTGTTTTTT. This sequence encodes CASSPRGMNEKLFF.

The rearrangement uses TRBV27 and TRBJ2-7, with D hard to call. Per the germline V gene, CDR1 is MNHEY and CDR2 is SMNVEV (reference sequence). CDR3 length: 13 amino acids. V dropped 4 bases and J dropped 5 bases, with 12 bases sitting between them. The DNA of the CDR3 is TGTGCCAGCAGTTCCCGGTTCGAGGACGAGCAGTACTTC. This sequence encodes CASSSRFEDEQYF.

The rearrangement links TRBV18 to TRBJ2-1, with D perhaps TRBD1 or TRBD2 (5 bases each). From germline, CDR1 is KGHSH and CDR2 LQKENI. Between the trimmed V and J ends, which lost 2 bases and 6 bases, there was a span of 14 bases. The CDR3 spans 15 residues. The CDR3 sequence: CASSPSQLGGNEQFF. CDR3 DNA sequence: TGTGCCAGCTCACCAAGCCAGCTTGGGGGCAATGAGCAGTTCTTC.

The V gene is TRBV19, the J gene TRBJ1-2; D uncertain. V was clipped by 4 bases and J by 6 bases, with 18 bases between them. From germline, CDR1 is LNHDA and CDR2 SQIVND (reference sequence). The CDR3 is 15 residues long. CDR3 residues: CASSNPSRTTNGYTF. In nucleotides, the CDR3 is TGTGCCAGTAGTAACCCTTCAAGGACGACAAATGGCTACACCTTC.

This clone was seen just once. The CDR3 DNA is TGCAGCGTCCCGGTGGGGAGCACTGAAGCTTTCTTT. Its translation: CSVPVGSTEAFF. The chain uses TRBV29-1 and TRBJ1-1; no reliable D call. Trimming removed 6 bases at V and 4 bases at J, with 12 bases between. The CDR3 spans 12 residues. Germline assignment: CDR1 SQVTM and CDR2 ANQGSEA.

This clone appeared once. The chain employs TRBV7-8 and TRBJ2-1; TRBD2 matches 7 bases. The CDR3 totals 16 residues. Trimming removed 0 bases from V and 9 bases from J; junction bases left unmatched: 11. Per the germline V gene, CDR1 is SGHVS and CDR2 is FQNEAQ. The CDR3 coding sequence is TGTGCCAGCAGCTTAGCTGGGACTACCGCGTCCCGTGAGCAGTTCTTC. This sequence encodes CASSLAGTTASREQFF.

Written as DNA, the CDR3 is TGTGCCACCAGTGACGAGGGAGACAGCTCTGGAAACACCATATATTTT. It specifies CATSDEGDSSGNTIYF. The chain joins TRBV24-1 to TRBJ1-3, with D possibly TRBD1 on 5 matching bases. V was pared by 4 bases and J by 0 bases, with 12 bases between. CDR3 length equals 16 residues. Per the germline V gene, CDR1 is KGHDR and CDR2 is SFDVKD.

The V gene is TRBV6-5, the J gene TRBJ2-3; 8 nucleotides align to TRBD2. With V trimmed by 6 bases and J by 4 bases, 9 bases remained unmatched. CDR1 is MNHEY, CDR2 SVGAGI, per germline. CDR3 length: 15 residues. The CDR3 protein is CASRIGGAGADTQYF. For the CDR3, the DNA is TGTGCCAGCAGAATCGGGGGGGCCGGGGCAGATACGCAGTATTTT.

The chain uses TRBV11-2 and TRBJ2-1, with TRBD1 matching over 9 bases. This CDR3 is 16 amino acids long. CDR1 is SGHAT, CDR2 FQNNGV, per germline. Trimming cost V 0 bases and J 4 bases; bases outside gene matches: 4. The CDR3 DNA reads TGTGCCAGCAGCTTAGAATCGGGACAGGGTTACAATGAGCAGTTCTTC. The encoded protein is CASSLESGQGYNEQFF.

DNA for the CDR3: TGTGCCACCAGTGACAGGGTGGGGACCGGGGAGCTGTTTTTT. Its translation: CATSDRVGTGELFF. V is TRBV24-1 and J is TRBJ2-2; D is perhaps TRBD1 (5 bases). The CDR3 extends over 14 amino acids. Trimming cost V 4 bases and J 5 bases, with 10 bases left between them. Germline values: CDR1 KGHDR, CDR2 SFDVKD.